This TCR beta chain was retrieved from a study of blood T cells in healthy people across ages. Whole-study results and caveats: As age increased, TCR beta diversity per million T cells fell in a roughly linear fashion.

Sample-barcoded 5' priming and a J-beta primer mix drove a second PCR of roughly 7 to 11 cycles. TCRdb used MiXCR to reprocess the 5' RACE reads, holding one entry per CDR3 protein. Of about 570,000 distinct CDR3 sequences in the sample, approximately 27% were seen once. On this clonotype: The target antigen is unknown.

Per germline, CDR1 DFQATT and CDR2 SNEGSKA (reference sequence). The V end lost 3 bases, the J end lost 3 bases, and 17 bases lay between the germline ends. This CDR3 region has 15 residues. The J gene is TRBJ1-1, the V gene TRBV20-1; possibly TRBD1 for D (5 bases). This receptor was identified in a woman between 65 and 79 years old in good health. The source material was blood. The CDR3 sequence: CSASRDSNRDTEAFF. In DNA form, the CDR3 reads TGCAGTGCTAGCAGGGACTCAAACAGAGACACTGAAGCTTTCTTT.